This T cell receptor (beta chain) was recorded in a study of T-cell memory formation after mild COVID-19 (dated by TCRdb to the early 2020s). About the study as a whole: Most TCR sequence clusters were specific to one of the two donors. In two donors, T-cell clones that expanded and contracted after mild COVID-19 were followed by sequencing TCRalpha and TCRbeta repertoires longitudinally. The cohort was made up of two young adult volunteers, one female and one male, who were previously healthy.

Here is what the overall study found, with its caveats: Some responding clones were found in pre-infection memory, which suggests that pre-existing cross-reactive memory T cells took part in the SARS-CoV-2 response. Only a couple of mild cases were covered by the study, and larger cohorts that include severe cases with pre-infection samples were considered necessary. The second-wave clones that peaked on day 37 were not confirmed to be SARS-CoV-2 specific. Balanced CD4/CD8 phenotypes were observed for clones contracting from day 15 to 85, whereas a bias towards CD4+ was observed for a second wave of clones expanding from day 15 to 37. Contracting CD4+ clones were located mainly in the CM and EM memory subsets, whereas CD8+ clones were found to be enriched in EMRA.

TCRdb names Illumina NovaSeq 6000 as the instrument used. cDNA libraries for TCRalpha and TCRbeta were prepared by 5'RACE using constant-segment primers, with sample barcodes and unique molecular identifiers added. RNA was extracted from every sample with Trizol reagent. Library amplification was performed in two PCR steps, and a second sample barcode and Illumina TruSeq adapters were introduced in the second step. Sequencing of the libraries was done on an Illumina NovaSeq, producing 2 x 150 bp paired-end reads. Processing in the source paper ran as follows. The reads were demultiplexed and collapsed into UMI-guided consensus sequences using migec v1.2.7. Using mixcr v2.1.11, UMI consensuses were aligned to TRA and TRB V and J templates and then assembled into clonotypes. Expanded or contracted clonotypes were those called significant by both edgeR and NoisET, with noise models trained on biological replicates. edgeR calls used a false discovery rate-adjusted p below 0.01 and a log2 fold-change threshold of 1. PCA with hierarchical clustering of max-normalized trajectories of the 1000 most abundant clonotypes was used as exploratory dynamics analysis. Separately sequenced CD4+ and CD8+ repertoires were used to assign the CD4 or CD8 phenotype of responding clones. The public reads were reanalyzed by TCRdb: fastp trimming at Q25, MiXCR alignment, in-frame beta chains only. Rows with a matching CDR3 protein are joined into one entry that keeps the most common DNA and genes. TCRdb, not the authors, supplied the V and J calls. The sample has a few hundred thousand distinct CDR3 sequences on record, roughly 21% of them singletons. The ten largest clonotypes hold about 12% of the sample.

There are a few counts of this clonotype. Its antigen remains unidentified. Within one base of it there is no much larger clone, and no base qualities were kept. Ficoll-Paque density gradient centrifugation was used to isolate PBMCs. The CDR3 has 14 amino acids, counting the end cysteine and phenylalanine. The sequence is cut down to CDR3 DNA, 42 bases in frame from base 1. Trimmed from V: 3 bases; trimmed from J: 2 bases; junction bases lacking a gene match: 3. Recombination linked TRBV12-3 or TRBV12-4 to TRBJ2-7; TRBD1 fits 8 bases in the junction. The sequencing input was PBMCs or a T cell subset sorted from them (not recorded which). The receptor comes from an adult woman who had mild COVID-19 (a few samples of this study predate the infection). The sample titles of this study are shuffled in the database, so cell type and time point are left out; the donor was told from shared clones. This receptor carries the CDR3 CASSLTTGAYEQYF. The DNA sequence reads TGTGCCAGCAGTTTGACGACAGGGGCCTACGAGCAGTACTTC.